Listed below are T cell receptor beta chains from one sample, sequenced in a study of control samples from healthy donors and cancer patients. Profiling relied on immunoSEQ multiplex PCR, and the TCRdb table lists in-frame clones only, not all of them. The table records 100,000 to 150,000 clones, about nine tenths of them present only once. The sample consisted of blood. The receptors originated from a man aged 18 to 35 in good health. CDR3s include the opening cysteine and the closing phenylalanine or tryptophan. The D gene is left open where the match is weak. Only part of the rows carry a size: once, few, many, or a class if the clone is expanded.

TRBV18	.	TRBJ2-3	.	CASSPQAGNTDTQYF	TGTGCCAGCTCACCACAGGCAGGGAACACAGATACGCAGTATTTT
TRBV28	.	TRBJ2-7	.	CASSFPIGGTDVSYEQYF	TGTGCCAGCAGTTTCCCGATAGGGGGGACGGACGTCTCCTACGAGCAGTACTTC
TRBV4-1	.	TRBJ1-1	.	CASSQEGRVTEAFF	TGCGCCAGCAGCCAAGAGGGCAGGGTCACTGAAGCTTTCTTT
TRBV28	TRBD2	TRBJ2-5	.	CASSSSGEGLETQYF	TGTGCCAGCAGTTCTAGCGGGGAGGGCCTTGAGACCCAGTACTTC
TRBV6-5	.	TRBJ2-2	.	CASSYSLRLDTGELFF	TGTGCCAGCAGTTACTCGCTTCGACTGGACACCGGGGAGCTGTTTTTT
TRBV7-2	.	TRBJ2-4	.	CASSLAGGAKNIQYF	TGTGCCAGCAGCTTAGCGGGAGGAGCCAAAAACATTCAGTACTTC
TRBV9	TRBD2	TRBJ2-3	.	CASSVVGLVTDTQYF	TGTGCCAGCAGCGTAGTAGGACTAGTTACAGATACGCAGTATTTT
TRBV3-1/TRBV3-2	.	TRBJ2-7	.	CASSQSYEQYF	TGTGCCAGCAGCCAATCCTACGAGCAGTACTTC
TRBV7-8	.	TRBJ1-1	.	CASSLAPTGPEAFF	TGTGCCAGCAGCTTAGCCCCAACAGGGCCTGAAGCTTTCTTT
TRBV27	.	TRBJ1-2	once	CANSSQWAQASNYGYTF	TGTGCCAACAGTTCCCAATGGGCACAGGCCTCAAACTATGGCTACACCTTC
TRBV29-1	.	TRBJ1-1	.	CSVEERTEAFF	TGCAGCGTTGAGGAGAGGACTGAAGCTTTCTTT
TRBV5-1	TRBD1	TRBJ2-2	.	CASSLWGQGNTGELFF	TGCGCCAGCAGCTTGTGGGGACAGGGGAACACCGGGGAGCTGTTTTTT